This T cell receptor (beta chain) was observed in a study of T-cell reconstitution after alpha-beta-depleted transplantation in children. CDR3 length equals 18 residues. The V gene end was trimmed by 6 bases and the J gene end by 5 bases; junction bases not matched to a gene: 20. In germline, CDR1 is SQVTM, CDR2 ANQGSEA. Unique molecular identifiers were incorporated into the prepared TCRbeta library. Via MiXCR, TCRdb re-called the PCR reads, giving one row per CDR3 protein. The table has roughly 190,000 distinct CDR3 sequences, about 14% seen once. This rearrangement joins TRBV29-1 to TRBJ1-2, with 11 bases aligning to TRBD1. This specimen consisted of PBMCs from the stem cell graft donor, obtained from the stem cell graft. This clonotype originated in a human donor who donated a stem cell graft to a child with acute lymphoblastic leukemia. The CDR3 nucleotides are TGCAGCGTCCCCTCGCTGGGACAGGGGGAATCGTCGAGGTATGGCTACACCTTC. Protein product: CSVPSLGQGESSRYGYTF.